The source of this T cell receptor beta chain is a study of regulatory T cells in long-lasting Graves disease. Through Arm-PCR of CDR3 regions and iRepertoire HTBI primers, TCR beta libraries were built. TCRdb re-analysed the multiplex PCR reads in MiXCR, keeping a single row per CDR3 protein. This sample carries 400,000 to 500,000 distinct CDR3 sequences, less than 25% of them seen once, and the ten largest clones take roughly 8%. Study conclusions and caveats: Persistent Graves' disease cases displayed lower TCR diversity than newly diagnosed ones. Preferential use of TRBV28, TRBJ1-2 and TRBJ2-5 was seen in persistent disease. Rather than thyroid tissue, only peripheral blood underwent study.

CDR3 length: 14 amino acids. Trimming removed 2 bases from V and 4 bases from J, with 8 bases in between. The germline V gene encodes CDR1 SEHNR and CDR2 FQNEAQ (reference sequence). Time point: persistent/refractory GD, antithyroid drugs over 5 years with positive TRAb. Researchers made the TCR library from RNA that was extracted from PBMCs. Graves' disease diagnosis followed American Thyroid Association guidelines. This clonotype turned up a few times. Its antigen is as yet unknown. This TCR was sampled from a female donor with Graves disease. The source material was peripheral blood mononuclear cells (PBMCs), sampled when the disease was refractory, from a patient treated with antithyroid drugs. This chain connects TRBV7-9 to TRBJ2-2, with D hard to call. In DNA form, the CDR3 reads TGTGCCAGCAGCTTAATCGACTTCACCGGGGAGCTGTTTTTT. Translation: CASSLIDFTGELFF.